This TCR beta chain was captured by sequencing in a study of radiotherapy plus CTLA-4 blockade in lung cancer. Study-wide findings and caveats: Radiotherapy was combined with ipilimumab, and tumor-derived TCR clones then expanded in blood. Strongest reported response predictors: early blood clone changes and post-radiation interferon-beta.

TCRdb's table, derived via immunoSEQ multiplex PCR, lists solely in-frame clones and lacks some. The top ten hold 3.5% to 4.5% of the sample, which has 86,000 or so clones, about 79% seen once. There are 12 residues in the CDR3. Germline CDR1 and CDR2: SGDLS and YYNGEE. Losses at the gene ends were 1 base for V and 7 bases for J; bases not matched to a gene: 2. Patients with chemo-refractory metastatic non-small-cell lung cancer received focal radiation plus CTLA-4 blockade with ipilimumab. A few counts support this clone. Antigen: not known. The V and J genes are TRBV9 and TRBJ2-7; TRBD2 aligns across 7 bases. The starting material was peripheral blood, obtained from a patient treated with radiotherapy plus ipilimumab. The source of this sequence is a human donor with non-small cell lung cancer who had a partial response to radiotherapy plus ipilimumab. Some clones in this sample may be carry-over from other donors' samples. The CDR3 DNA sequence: TGTGCCAGCAGCGTAAGCGGGGCAGAGCAGTACTTC. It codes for CASSVSGAEQYF.